The entry that follows covers one T cell receptor beta chain sequence. Antigen: not known. This record comes from a study of identifying expanded T cells in peripheral blood. Broader study findings: Approximately 1.1 clones differed between technical replicates, versus approximately 16 and 20 over time.

Profiled with immunoSEQ multiplex PCR; TCRdb holds only in-frame clones, not every one. This sample has some 95,000 clones, with around 90% found just once. Trimming removed 3 bases from V and 14 bases from J, with 13 bases in between. The CDR3 sequence is 11 residues long. Germline values: CDR1 SEHNR, CDR2 FQNEAQ (reference sequence). During the collection period, no donor immune events like infections were recorded. J is TRBJ1-2 and V is TRBV7-9; no firm D call. This receptor was identified in a person aged 18 to 70 in good health. Sequenced sample: blood. CDR3: CASSLVERVTF. Written as DNA, the CDR3 is TGTGCCAGCAGCTTGGTAGAGCGAGTGACCTTC.